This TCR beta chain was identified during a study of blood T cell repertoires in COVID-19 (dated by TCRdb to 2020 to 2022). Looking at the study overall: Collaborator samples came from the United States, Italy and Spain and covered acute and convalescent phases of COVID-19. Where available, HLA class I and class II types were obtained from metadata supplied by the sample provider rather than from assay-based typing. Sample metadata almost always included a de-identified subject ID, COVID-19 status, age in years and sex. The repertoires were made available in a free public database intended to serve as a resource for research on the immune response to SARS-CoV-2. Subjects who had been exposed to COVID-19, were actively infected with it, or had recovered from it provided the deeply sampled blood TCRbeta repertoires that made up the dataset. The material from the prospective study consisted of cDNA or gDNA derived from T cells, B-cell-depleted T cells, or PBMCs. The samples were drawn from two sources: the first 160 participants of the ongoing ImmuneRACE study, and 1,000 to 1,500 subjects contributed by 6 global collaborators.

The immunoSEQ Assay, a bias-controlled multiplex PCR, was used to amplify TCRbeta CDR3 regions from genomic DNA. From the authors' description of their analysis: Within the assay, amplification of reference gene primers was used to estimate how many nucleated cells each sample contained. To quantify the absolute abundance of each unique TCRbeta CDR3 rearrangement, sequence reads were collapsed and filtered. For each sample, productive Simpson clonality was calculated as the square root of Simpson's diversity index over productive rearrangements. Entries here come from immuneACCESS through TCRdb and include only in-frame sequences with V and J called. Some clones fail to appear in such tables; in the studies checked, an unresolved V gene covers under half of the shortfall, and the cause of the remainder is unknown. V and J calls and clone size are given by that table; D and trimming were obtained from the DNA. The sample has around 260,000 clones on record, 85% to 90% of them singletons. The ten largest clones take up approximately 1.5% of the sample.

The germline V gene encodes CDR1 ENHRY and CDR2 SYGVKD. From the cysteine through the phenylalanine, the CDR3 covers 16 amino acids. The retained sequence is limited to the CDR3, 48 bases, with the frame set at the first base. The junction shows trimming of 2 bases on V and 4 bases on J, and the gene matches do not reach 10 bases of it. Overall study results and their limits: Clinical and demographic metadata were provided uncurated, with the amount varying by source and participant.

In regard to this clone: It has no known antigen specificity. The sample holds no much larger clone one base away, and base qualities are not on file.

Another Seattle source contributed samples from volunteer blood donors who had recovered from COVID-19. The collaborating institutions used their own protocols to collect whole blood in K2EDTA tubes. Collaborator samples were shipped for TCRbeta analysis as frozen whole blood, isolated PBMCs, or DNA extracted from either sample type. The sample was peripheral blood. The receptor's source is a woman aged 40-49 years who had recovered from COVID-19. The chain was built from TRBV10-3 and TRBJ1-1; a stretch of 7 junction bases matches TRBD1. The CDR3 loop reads CAISERNRGWGTEAFF. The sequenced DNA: TGTGCCATCAGTGAGCGTAACAGGGGTTGGGGCACTGAAGCTTTCTTT.